This is a list of T cell receptor beta chains from one sample in a study of technical replicates of blood from a handful of donors. Only in-frame clones appear in the TCRdb table, and some are missing; sequencing was by immunoSEQ multiplex PCR. The sample consists of approximately 85,000 clones, roughly nine tenths of them appearing once. The specimen was T cells isolated from PBMCs. The receptors here all came from a human donor in good health. CDR3s include the opening cysteine and the closing phenylalanine or tryptophan. D genes are given only for firm matches. Expanded clones get a size class; other rows say once, few or many, or leave the size out.

d_call	clone_size	v_call	j_call	cdr3_aa	cdr3_nt
TRBD2	once	TRBV7-8	TRBJ2-3	CASRITISSGNPDTQYF	TGTGCCAGCAGGATTACTATTTCTAGCGGAAACCCAGATACGCAGTATTTT
.	.	TRBV7-9	TRBJ2-7	CASSLDSSVYEQYF	TGTGCCAGCAGCTTGGACAGTTCAGTGTACGAGCAGTACTTC
TRBD1	.	TRBV6-5	TRBJ1-1	CASSWGQGRTEAFF	TGTGCCAGCAGTTGGGGACAGGGAAGGACTGAAGCTTTCTTT
TRBD2	.	TRBV2	TRBJ2-1	CASSVSLAESYNEQFF	TGTGCCAGCAGTGTGTCCCTAGCGGAATCCTACAATGAGCAGTTCTTC
TRBD2	.	TRBV12-5	TRBJ2-2	CASGLALAGAQAGELFF	TGTGCTAGTGGCTTGGCCCTAGCGGGAGCTCAGGCCGGGGAGCTGTTTTTT
TRBD2	.	TRBV7-9	TRBJ2-5	CASSRLAGETQYF	TGTGCCAGCAGCCGACTAGCGGGGGAGACCCAGTACTTC
.	.	TRBV29-1	TRBJ1-2	CSVVVQGPNYGYTF	TGCAGCGTTGTGGTTCAGGGGCCGAACTATGGCTACACCTTC
TRBD1	.	TRBV27	TRBJ2-5	CASSLYTGTEVKETQYF	TGTGCCAGCAGTTTGTATACCGGGACAGAAGTCAAAGAGACCCAGTACTTC
.	few	TRBV6-1	TRBJ1-2	CASSEIPQDYGYTF	TGTGCCAGCAGTGAGATCCCTCAGGACTATGGCTACACCTTC
.	.	TRBV9	TRBJ2-3	CASSPTGLRTDTQYF	TGTGCCAGCAGCCCGACAGGTTTACGCACAGATACGCAGTATTTT
.	few	TRBV7-9	TRBJ1-1	CASSFGRRAEAFF	TGTGCCAGCAGCTTTGGTCGGAGGGCCGAAGCTTTCTTT
TRBD1	.	TRBV28	TRBJ1-5	CASSFLTGLDQPQHF	TGTGCCAGCAGTTTTTTGACAGGGCTGGATCAGCCCCAGCATTTT
.	.	TRBV6-5	TRBJ2-5	CASSQGETQYF	TGTGCCAGCAGTCAGGGGGAGACCCAGTACTTC
TRBD2	.	TRBV29-1	TRBJ2-3	CSVEPGTSGRTSTDTQYF	TGCAGCGTTGAACCCGGGACTAGCGGACGAACTAGCACAGATACGCAGTATTTT
.	.	TRBV7-9	TRBJ1-1	CASSLVLQDTEAFF	TGTGCCAGCAGCTTAGTCTTGCAGGACACTGAAGCTTTCTTT
.	.	TRBV19	TRBJ1-1	CASSPSTGKDTEAFF	TGTGCCAGTAGTCCCTCAACAGGGAAAGACACTGAAGCTTTCTTT
.	.	TRBV5-1	TRBJ2-5	CASTLATGETQYF	TGCGCCAGCACTTTGGCCACGGGAGAGACCCAGTACTTC
.	.	TRBV7-3	TRBJ1-6	CASSLTSGRNSPLHF	TGTGCCAGCAGCTTAACGTCGGGAAGGAATTCACCCCTCCACTTT
.	.	TRBV5-6	TRBJ2-1	CASRRRGAGTYNEQFF	TGTGCCAGCAGGAGGCGTGGCGCGGGGACCTACAATGAGCAGTTCTTC
.	.	TRBV5-4	TRBJ1-1	CASSRNGQGGNTEAFF	TGTGCCAGCAGCAGAAACGGGCAGGGAGGTAACACTGAAGCTTTCTTT
TRBD1	once	TRBV18	TRBJ1-4	CASSRDSGKEKLFF	TGTGCCAGCTCACGGGACAGTGGAAAGGAAAAACTGTTTTTT
TRBD1	.	TRBV7-6	TRBJ2-7	CASSPGQGAHEQYF	TGTGCCAGCAGCCCAGGACAGGGGGCGCACGAGCAGTACTTC
.	.	TRBV6-1	TRBJ2-1	CASSGPYFGGARYNEQFF	TGTGCCAGCAGTGGCCCCTACTTCGGCGGGGCCCGTTACAATGAGCAGTTCTTC
.	.	TRBV18	TRBJ1-5	CASSPYGTNNQPQHF	TGTGCCAGCTCACCCTACGGGACAAACAATCAGCCCCAGCATTTT
.	.	TRBV11-2	TRBJ2-5	CASSLVSETQYF	TGTGCCAGCAGCTTAGTTAGTGAGACCCAGTACTTC
TRBD2	.	TRBV9	TRBJ2-2	CASSVGLAGMSPGELFF	TGTGCCAGCAGCGTGGGACTAGCGGGGATGTCACCGGGGGAGCTGTTTTTT
TRBD2	.	TRBV10-1	TRBJ2-7	CASSEVVRGGREQYF	TGCGCCAGCAGTGAAGTGGTGCGGGGGGGCCGAGAGCAGTACTTC
TRBD2	.	TRBV11-2	TRBJ2-5	CASSSHWQRGTQETQYF	TGTGCCAGCAGCTCTCATTGGCAGCGGGGGACACAAGAGACCCAGTACTTC
.	.	TRBV4-1	TRBJ1-5	CASSRPQGNSNQPQHF	TGCGCCAGCAGCCGACCACAGGGTAATAGCAATCAGCCCCAGCATTTT
.	.	TRBV10-2	TRBJ1-1	CASSAPMNTEAFF	TGCGCCAGCAGTGCCCCCATGAACACTGAAGCTTTCTTT
TRBD1	.	TRBV6-6	TRBJ1-1	CASGGDRENTEAFF	TGTGCCAGCGGGGGCGACAGGGAGAACACTGAAGCTTTCTTT
TRBD1	.	TRBV9	TRBJ1-1	CASSVLQGSEAFF	TGTGCCAGCAGCGTGCTACAGGGGAGTGAAGCTTTCTTT
.	.	TRBV4-2	TRBJ2-5	CASSPRGGETQYF	TGTGCCAGCAGCCCTAGGGGGGGAGAGACCCAGTACTTC
.	.	TRBV9	TRBJ2-2	CASSVGGRKNTGELFF	TGTGCCAGCAGCGTAGGGGGCAGGAAGAACACCGGGGAGCTGTTTTTT
TRBD1	.	TRBV19	TRBJ1-6	CASSPRTGYNSPLHF	TGTGCCAGTAGTCCTCGGACAGGGTATAATTCACCCCTCCACTTT
.	.	TRBV4-1	TRBJ2-1	CASSQDNTPRSYNEQFF	TGCGCCAGCAGCCAAGATAATACACCCCGCTCCTACAATGAGCAGTTCTTC
.	.	TRBV14	TRBJ2-3	CASSIPSTDTQYF	TGTGCCAGCAGTATTCCTAGCACAGATACGCAGTATTTT
.	once	TRBV13	TRBJ2-3	CASSPSEAYTDTQYF	TGTGCCAGCAGTCCCTCCGAAGCCTACACAGATACGCAGTATTTT
.	.	TRBV28	TRBJ2-5	CASSSSGTPKETQYF	TGTGCCAGCAGTTCGTCCGGGACTCCAAAAGAGACCCAGTACTTC
.	.	TRBV9	TRBJ2-5	CASSVATGLGPTSQGETQYF	TGTGCCAGCAGCGTAGCTACGGGCCTCGGGCCTACTTCCCAGGGGGAGACCCAGTACTTC
.	.	TRBV6-1	TRBJ1-1	CASITGQFSNTEAFF	TGTGCCAGCATCACCGGACAGTTTTCGAACACTGAAGCTTTCTTT
TRBD1	.	TRBV14	TRBJ2-7	CASSHYSGGTGEQYF	TGTGCCAGCAGCCACTACTCAGGGGGAACGGGGGAGCAGTACTTC
.	once	TRBV27	TRBJ2-1	CASSPRTVPNEQFF	TGTGCCAGCAGTCCACGGACTGTACCCAATGAGCAGTTCTTC
.	.	TRBV4-1	TRBJ1-1	CASSQVPTLEAFF	TGCGCCAGCAGCCAAGTTCCAACTCTTGAAGCTTTCTTT
.	.	TRBV13	TRBJ1-2	CASSTQGNYGYTF	TGTGCCAGCAGCACCCAGGGAAACTATGGCTACACCTTC
.	.	TRBV4-1	TRBJ2-1	CASSHLYDEQFF	TGCGCCAGCAGCCATCTATATGATGAGCAGTTCTTC
TRBD2	.	TRBV5-1	TRBJ2-7	CASSLASGPGVYEQYF	TGCGCCAGCAGCTTGGCTAGCGGTCCGGGAGTTTACGAGCAGTACTTC
.	.	TRBV9	TRBJ2-3	CASSVGGSNTDTQYF	TGTGCCAGCAGCGTCGGGGGTTCTAACACAGATACGCAGTATTTT
.	once	TRBV14	TRBJ1-1	CASSQSKNTEAFF	TGTGCCAGCAGCCAAAGCAAGAACACTGAAGCTTTCTTT
.	once	TRBV18	TRBJ1-5	CASSPSRFSNQPQHF	TGTGCCAGCTCACCATCCCGTTTTAGCAATCAGCCCCAGCATTTT
.	.	TRBV10-1	TRBJ1-1	CASRQQGNTEAFF	TGCGCCAGCAGACAGCAGGGGAACACTGAAGCTTTCTTT
TRBD2	.	TRBV28	TRBJ2-7	CASSLSRTSGRYEQYF	TGTGCCAGCAGTTTATCCCGGACTAGCGGGAGGTACGAGCAGTACTTC
.	.	TRBV11-3	TRBJ2-7	CASSLRGEQYF	TGTGCCAGCAGCTTAAGGGGCGAGCAGTACTTC
TRBD1	.	TRBV4-1	TRBJ2-1	CASRQRPQGFLYNEQFF	TGCGCCAGCAGGCAACGCCCACAGGGGTTTCTCTACAATGAGCAGTTCTTC
TRBD1	once	TRBV7-8	TRBJ1-6	CASSFRQGSYNSPLHF	TGTGCCAGCAGCTTCAGACAGGGGTCCTATAATTCACCCCTCCACTTT